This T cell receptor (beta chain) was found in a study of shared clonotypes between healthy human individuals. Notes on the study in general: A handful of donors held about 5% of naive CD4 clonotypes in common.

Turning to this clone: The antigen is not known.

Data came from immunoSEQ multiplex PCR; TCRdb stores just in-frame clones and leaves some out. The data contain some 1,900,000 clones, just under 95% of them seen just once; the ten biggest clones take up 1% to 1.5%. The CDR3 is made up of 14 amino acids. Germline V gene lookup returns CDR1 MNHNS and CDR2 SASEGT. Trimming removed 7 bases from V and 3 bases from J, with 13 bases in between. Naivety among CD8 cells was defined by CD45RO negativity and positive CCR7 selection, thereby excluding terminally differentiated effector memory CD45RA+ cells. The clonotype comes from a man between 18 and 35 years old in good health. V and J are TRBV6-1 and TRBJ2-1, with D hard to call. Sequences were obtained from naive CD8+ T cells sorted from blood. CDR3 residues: CASTVQPDYNEQFF. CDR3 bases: TGTGCCAGCACGGTCCAACCAGACTACAATGAGCAGTTCTTC.